A selection of T cell receptor beta chains follows, all from one sample in a study of T cells in Graves' hyperthyroidism and ophthalmopathy. In TCRdb, the multiplex PCR reads were re-called with MiXCR into one record per CDR3 protein. Counted here are hundreds of thousands of distinct CDR3 sequences, around 20% occurring once; the ten biggest clones make up roughly 50%. What was sequenced was blood. These receptors were taken from a man in his forties or fifties with Graves' ophthalmopathy. The conserved cysteine and the conserved F or W are not part of the CDR3 here. The order of the fields is J gene, V gene, CDR3 protein.

TRBJ1-1,TRBV7-2,ASSLLGFEAF
TRBJ2-1,TRBV6-1,ASSYDGQARNYNEQF
TRBJ1-2,TRBV28,ASSLGTASGYT
TRBJ2-7,TRBV2,ASSLQGADSYEQY
TRBJ2-7,TRBV4-1,ASSGLRSYEQY
TRBJ2-3,TRBV29-1,SVELLAADTQY
TRBJ2-4,TRBV3-1,ASSFTGGRNIQY
TRBJ1-1,TRBV14,ASSQDLTAEAF
TRBJ2-7,TRBV12-3/TRBV12-4,ASSSQGGNYEQY
TRBJ2-7,TRBV29-1,SVGGPSYEQY
TRBJ2-7,TRBV3-1,ASSPRTEYYEQY
TRBJ2-7,TRBV18,ASSRGAGSNEQY
TRBJ2-5,TRBV7-2,ASSLAQGATQETQY
TRBJ2-7,TRBV9,ASSETGARVEQY
TRBJ2-2,TRBV15,ATSRDRTPTLNTGELF
TRBJ2-5,TRBV7-2,ASSFPGTSGTGWETQY
TRBJ1-5,TRBV6-2/TRBV6-3,ASSYGQSYQPQH
TRBJ1-2,TRBV28,ASRVGGGRDGYT
TRBJ2-1,TRBV20-1,SARDRGPEQF
TRBJ2-2,TRBV7-9,ASSFQLGTGTGELF
TRBJ1-2,TRBV5-1,ASSLIGGSPDYGYT
TRBJ1-5,TRBV20-1,SARARDLIDQPQH
TRBJ2-6,TRBV6-2/TRBV6-3,ASRSRQFLSSGANVLT
TRBJ1-4,TRBV7-2,ASSEDRGANEKLF
TRBJ2-7,TRBV19,ASSIQAGGTYEQY
TRBJ2-5,TRBV5-1,ASSFARQGAETQY
TRBJ2-7,TRBV7-9,ASSISNNAYEQY
TRBJ2-7,TRBV11-2,ASSLGVGQQLGEQY
TRBJ1-1,TRBV12-3/TRBV12-4,ASSLNRALTEAF
TRBJ2-7,TRBV5-1,ASSGHPQWEQY
TRBJ2-3,TRBV7-3,ASSLKTVASTPDTQY
TRBJ2-3,TRBV3-1,DSSQVPPDTQY
TRBJ2-5,TRBV27,ASSPAGDQETQY
TRBJ2-3,TRBV2,ASSRPGQDTQY
TRBJ2-7,TRBV10-3,AISEDRGYGQY
TRBJ2-5,TRBV5-1,ASSRAGLAQETQY
TRBJ2-7,TRBV29-1,SVVGVSYEQY
TRBJ1-2,TRBV12-3/TRBV12-4,ASSLIGVLGYT
TRBJ2-3,TRBV3-1,ASSPPGAGSDTQY
TRBJ1-1,TRBV5-1,ASSLDTMNTEAF
TRBJ1-2,TRBV6-2/TRBV6-3,ASSPTEMMARYGYT
TRBJ1-2,TRBV13,ASSAGTGTGIYGYT
TRBJ2-7,TRBV29-1,SITGAFEQY
TRBJ2-3,TRBV18,ASSLRAPSGGSTDTQY
TRBJ2-5,TRBV18,ASSFYGEETQY
TRBJ1-4,TRBV12-3/TRBV12-4,ASSSQGSNEKLF
TRBJ2-2,TRBV5-1,ASSRRDPPNTGELF
TRBJ2-3,TRBV6-7,ASSYPGNHTQY